This T cell receptor beta chain was observed in a study of radiotherapy plus CTLA-4 blockade in lung cancer. At the level of the study: Patients showed objective responses in over 15% of cases, and disease control was achieved by 31%. Study outcomes and limitations: Blood TCR clones of tumor origin expanded after radiotherapy plus ipilimumab.

The data were produced by immunoSEQ multiplex PCR, yet TCRdb's version contains in-frame clones alone and is incomplete. The repertoire has some 92,000 clones, 75% to 85% of them found once; the top ten carry under 4%. This CDR3 has 15 amino acids. V lost 5 bases and J lost 5; bases outside the gene matches: 6. CDR1 is MDHEN, CDR2 SYDVKM, per germline. This clone was picked up one time. The antigen is undetermined. The chain couples TRBV28 to TRBJ2-5, with TRBD2 identical over 12 bases. This TCR derives from a human donor with non-small cell lung cancer who had a partial response to radiotherapy plus ipilimumab. The starting material was peripheral blood, obtained from a patient treated with radiotherapy plus ipilimumab. The CDR3 coding sequence is TGTGCCAGCAGTCACCGACTAGCGGGAGTGGAGACCCAGTACTTC. Protein sequence: CASSHRLAGVETQYF.